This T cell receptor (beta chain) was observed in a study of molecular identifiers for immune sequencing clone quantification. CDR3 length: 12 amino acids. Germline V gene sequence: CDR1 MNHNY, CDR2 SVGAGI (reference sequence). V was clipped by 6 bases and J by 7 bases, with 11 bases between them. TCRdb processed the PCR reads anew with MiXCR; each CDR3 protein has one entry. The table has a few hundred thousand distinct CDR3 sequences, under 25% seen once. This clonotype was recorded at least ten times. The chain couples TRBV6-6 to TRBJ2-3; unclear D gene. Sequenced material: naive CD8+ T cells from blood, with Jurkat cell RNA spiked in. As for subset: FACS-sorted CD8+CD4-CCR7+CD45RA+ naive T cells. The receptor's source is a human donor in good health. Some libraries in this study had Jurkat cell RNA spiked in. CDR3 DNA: TGTGCCAGCAGCTCAAATGCCCATACGCAGTATTTT. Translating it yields CASSSNAHTQYF.